This is a list of T cell receptor beta chains from one sample in a study of blood T cell repertoires in COVID-19. TCRdb's copy holds only in-frame clones and misses some; the assay was immunoSEQ multiplex PCR. The repertoire consists of around 160,000 clones, with around 84% occurring once and the leading ten covering around 13%. The sequenced sample was peripheral blood. These receptors all come from a man aged 55 to 70 with active or convalescent COVID-19. Each CDR3 is given with its conserved first and last residue.

TRBJ1-2 TRBV3-1/TRBV3-2 CASSQNPGQGDGYTF
TRBJ1-2 TRBV4-3 CASSQAPGGRDHTF
TRBJ2-7 TRBV5-5 CASSFGQGAGEQYF
TRBJ2-1 TRBV7-3 CASSSPGQGTHNEQFF
TRBJ1-2 TRBV28 CASSLGPRKNYGYTF
TRBJ2-7 TRBV18 CASSRAGAPEQYF
TRBJ2-2 TRBV5-1 CASSSQTVSKTGELFF
TRBJ1-5 TRBV28 CASSGGLGAQHF
TRBJ2-3 TRBV6-2/TRBV6-3 CASSPGGFKDTQYF
TRBJ2-5 TRBV2 CASIQLGGAETQYF
TRBJ1-1 TRBV6-2/TRBV6-3 CASSSQENTEAFF
TRBJ1-6 TRBV24-1 CATSDLHGGSSYNSPLHF
TRBJ2-1 TRBV7-6 CASSLGGGTKIRSQFF
TRBJ2-1 TRBV5-1 CASSGILAGTYNEQFF
TRBJ1-1 TRBV7-9 CASSLPDRGNTEAFF
TRBJ2-1 TRBV4-2 CASSHGYNEQFF
TRBJ2-2 TRBV5-1 CASSLEAGRSGELFF
TRBJ2-1 TRBV27 CASSLPGGTYNEQFF
TRBJ2-1 TRBV24-1 CATSDLGGNYNEQFF
TRBJ1-1 TRBV7-3 CASSTRGGTEAFF
TRBJ1-5 TRBV24-1 CATSSGGRSRPQHF
TRBJ2-1 TRBV19 CASSRTSGKSYNEQFF
TRBJ2-5 TRBV11-3 CASSHSGLQETQYF
TRBJ2-5 TRBV5-6 CASSFGTGVEETQYF
TRBJ2-7 TRBV6-5 CASSSPGTGIYEQYF
TRBJ1-4 TRBV28 CASRLTGGEKLFF
TRBJ1-1 TRBV7-9 CASAGQGGEAFF
TRBJ2-7 TRBV5-6 CASSLAPSGAYEQYF
TRBJ1-5 TRBV5-1 CASSLGGGQNQPQHF
TRBJ2-2 TRBV27 CARPEMSGRIGTGELFF
TRBJ2-2 TRBV7-9 CASSPGGGDKDTGELFF
TRBJ2-2 TRBV11-2 CASSLDSLYTGELFF
TRBJ2-7 TRBV6-1 CASSELRHSYEQYF